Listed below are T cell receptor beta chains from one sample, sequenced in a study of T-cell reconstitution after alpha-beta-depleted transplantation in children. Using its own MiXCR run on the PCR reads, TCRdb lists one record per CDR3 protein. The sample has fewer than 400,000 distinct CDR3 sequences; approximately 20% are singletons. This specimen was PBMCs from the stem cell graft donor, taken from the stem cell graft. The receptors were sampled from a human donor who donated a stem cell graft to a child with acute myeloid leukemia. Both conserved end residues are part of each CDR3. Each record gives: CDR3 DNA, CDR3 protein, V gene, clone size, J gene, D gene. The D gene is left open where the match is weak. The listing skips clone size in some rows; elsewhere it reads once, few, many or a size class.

DNA: TGTGCCAGCAGCCCCGGGGGGTCGGACACCGGGGAGCTGTTTTTT; CDR3: CASSPGGSDTGELFF; V: TRBV7-3; size: many; J: TRBJ2-2; D: TRBD2
DNA: TGTGCCAGCAGCTCAGGGGTAGAGCAGTTCTTC; CDR3: CASSSGVEQFF; V: TRBV5-5; size: many; J: TRBJ2-1; D: -
DNA: TGTGCCAGCAGCTTAGCTATCACAGATACGCAGTATTTT; CDR3: CASSLAITDTQYF; V: TRBV7-4; size: few; J: TRBJ2-3; D: -
DNA: TGTGCCAGCAGCTTACTTGACAGGGGAGCTTACGAGCAGTACTTC; CDR3: CASSLLDRGAYEQYF; V: TRBV5-5; size: -; J: TRBJ2-7; D: TRBD1
DNA: TGCAGTGCTAGTAGGGACAATCGAGGCGAGCAGTACTTC; CDR3: CSASRDNRGEQYF; V: TRBV20-1; size: -; J: TRBJ2-7; D: -
DNA: TGTGCTAGTGGTCCCGATCTAGCGGATTCCTACGAGCAGTACTTC; CDR3: CASGPDLADSYEQYF; V: TRBV12-5; size: few; J: TRBJ2-7; D: TRBD2
DNA: TGCGCCAGCAGCCCGTGGACTAGCGGAGAAGGATGGCAGTTCTTC; CDR3: CASSPWTSGEGWQFF; V: TRBV4-1; size: few; J: TRBJ2-1; D: TRBD2
DNA: TGCGCCAGCAGCGACGGGACCCAAGAGACCCAGTACTTC; CDR3: CASSDGTQETQYF; V: TRBV10-1; size: few; J: TRBJ2-5; D: -
DNA: TGTGCCAGCACCAAACAGGGGGTCCATCAGCCCCAGCATTTT; CDR3: CASTKQGVHQPQHF; V: TRBV12-3/TRBV12-4; size: -; J: TRBJ1-5; D: TRBD1
DNA: TGTGCCAGCAGCCGTACCGTGACTAGCGGGAAGCCAGATACGCAGTATTTT; CDR3: CASSRTVTSGKPDTQYF; V: TRBV4-2; size: many; J: TRBJ2-3; D: TRBD2
DNA: TGTGCCAGCAGTGGTGCGGGAGGGGGGCAAGAGACCCAGTACTTC; CDR3: CASSGAGGGQETQYF; V: TRBV7-6; size: -; J: TRBJ2-5; D: TRBD2
DNA: TGTGCCAGCAGTTTACTAGCGGCAACCGGGGAGCTGTTTTTT; CDR3: CASSLLAATGELFF; V: TRBV12-3/TRBV12-4; size: few; J: TRBJ2-2; D: TRBD2
DNA: TGTGCCAGCAGCTTAGTTCTGGGGATGGGCACCGGGGAGCTGTTTTTT; CDR3: CASSLVLGMGTGELFF; V: TRBV7-6; size: many; J: TRBJ2-2; D: -
DNA: TGTGCCGGAGGTAGCGGGAGGGCCATGGATACGCAGTATTTT; CDR3: CAGGSGRAMDTQYF; V: TRBV10-3; size: few; J: TRBJ2-3; D: TRBD2
DNA: TGTGCCAGCAGTTATCTCGGGGCTAGCGGGAGGTACGAGCAGTACTTC; CDR3: CASSYLGASGRYEQYF; V: TRBV27; size: few; J: TRBJ2-7; D: TRBD2
DNA: TGTGCCAGCAGCCCCAGGACGGTCCCGGAACGGGGAGAGCAGTTCTTC; CDR3: CASSPRTVPERGEQFF; V: TRBV7-2; size: many; J: TRBJ2-1; D: -
DNA: TGCGCCAGCAGTGAGTCCCCGAGACTAGCGGGATGGAAATCCTACGAGCAGTACTTC; CDR3: CASSESPRLAGWKSYEQYF; V: TRBV10-2; size: few; J: TRBJ2-7; D: TRBD2
DNA: TGTGCCAGCAGACCTTCGCGAAAAGGTGAAAAACTGTTTTTT; CDR3: CASRPSRKGEKLFF; V: TRBV12-3/TRBV12-4; size: -; J: TRBJ1-4; D: -
DNA: TGCAGCGTTGAGGGTAGTAGCGGGATCGATGAGCAGTTCTTC; CDR3: CSVEGSSGIDEQFF; V: TRBV29-1; size: -; J: TRBJ2-1; D: TRBD2
DNA: TGCAGTGCCAGGGACACCTCAAACACTGAAGCTTTCTTT; CDR3: CSARDTSNTEAFF; V: TRBV20-1; size: -; J: TRBJ1-1; D: -
DNA: TGTGCCAGCAGCTTAGTAGGACAGAATGAAAAACTGTTTTTT; CDR3: CASSLVGQNEKLFF; V: TRBV7-9; size: -; J: TRBJ1-4; D: -
DNA: TGTGCCAGCAGTTATCTAGCGGGAGACGAGCAGTACTTC; CDR3: CASSYLAGDEQYF; V: TRBV6-2/TRBV6-3; size: once; J: TRBJ2-7; D: TRBD2
DNA: TGTGCCAGCAGCCATTTAATAGCGGGACTATACGAGCAGTACTTC; CDR3: CASSHLIAGLYEQYF; V: TRBV4-2; size: few; J: TRBJ2-7; D: TRBD2